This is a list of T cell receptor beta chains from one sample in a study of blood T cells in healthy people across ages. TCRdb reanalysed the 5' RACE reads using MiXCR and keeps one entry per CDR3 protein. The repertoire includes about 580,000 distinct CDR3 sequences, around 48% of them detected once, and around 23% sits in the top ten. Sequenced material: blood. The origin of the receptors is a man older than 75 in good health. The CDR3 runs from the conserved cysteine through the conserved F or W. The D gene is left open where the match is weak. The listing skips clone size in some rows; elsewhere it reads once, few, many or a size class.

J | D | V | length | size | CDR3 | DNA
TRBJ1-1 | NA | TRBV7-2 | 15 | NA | CASSPDLGGDTEAFF | TGTGCCAGCAGCCCGGACCTTGGAGGCGACACTGAAGCTTTCTTT
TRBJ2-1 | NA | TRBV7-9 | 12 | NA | CASSLQQETQFF | TGTGCCAGCAGCTTACAGCAAGAGACCCAGTTCTTC
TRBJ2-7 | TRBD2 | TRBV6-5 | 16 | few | CASSSLAGAYSYEQYF | TGTGCCAGCAGTTCACTAGCGGGGGCCTACTCCTACGAGCAGTACTTC
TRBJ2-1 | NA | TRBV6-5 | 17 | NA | CASSYSGAGTSYNKLFF | TGTGCCAGCAGTTACTCGGGAGCAGGGACCTCCTACAATAAGCTGTTCTTC
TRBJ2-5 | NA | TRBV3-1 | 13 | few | CASSPRDQETQYF | TGTGCCAGCAGTCCAAGGGACCAAGAGACCCAGTACTTC
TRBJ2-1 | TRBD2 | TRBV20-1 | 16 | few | CSARDTTSGSYNEQFF | TGCAGTGCTAGAGATACGACTAGCGGGAGCTACAATGAGCAGTTCTTC
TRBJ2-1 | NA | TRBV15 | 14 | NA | CATSTGRGSDEQFF | TGTGCCACCAGCACCGGGCGGGGATCCGATGAGCAGTTCTTC
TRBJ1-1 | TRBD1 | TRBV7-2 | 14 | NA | CASSPYRGNTEAFF | TGTGCCAGCAGCCCGTACAGGGGGAACACTGAAGCTTTCTTT
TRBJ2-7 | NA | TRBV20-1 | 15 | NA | CSASVGSSSSYEQYF | TGCAGTGCTAGCGTCGGTAGCTCAAGCTCCTACGAGCAGTACTTC
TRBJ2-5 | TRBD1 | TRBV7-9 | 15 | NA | CASSLSAGGWETQYF | TGTGCCAGCAGCTTATCTGCAGGGGGTTGGGAGACCCAGTACTTC
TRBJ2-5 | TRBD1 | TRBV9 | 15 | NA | CASSVGDRGSETQYF | TGTGCCAGCAGCGTAGGTGACAGGGGTTCGGAGACCCAGTACTTC
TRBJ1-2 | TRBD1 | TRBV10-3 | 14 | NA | CAIRQGETNYGYTF | TGTGCCATAAGACAGGGAGAGACTAACTATGGCTACACCTTC
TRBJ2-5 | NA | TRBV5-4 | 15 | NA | CASSKNTGSQETQYF | TGTGCCAGCAGCAAAAATACAGGGAGCCAAGAGACCCAGTACTTC
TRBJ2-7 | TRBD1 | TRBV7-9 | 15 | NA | CASSSLTGATVEQYF | TGTGCCAGCAGCAGCTTAACAGGGGCCACAGTCGAGCAGTACTTC
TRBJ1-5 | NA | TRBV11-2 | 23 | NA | CASSLNSQPRYLRAGRASQPQHF | TGTGCCAGCAGCTTAAACTCGCAGCCCAGGTATCTCCGGGCGGGGCGGGCCAGTCAGCCCCAGCATTTT
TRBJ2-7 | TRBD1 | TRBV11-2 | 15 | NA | CASSLGTGPAYEQYF | TGTGCCAGCAGCTTGGGGACAGGACCCGCCTACGAGCAGTACTTC
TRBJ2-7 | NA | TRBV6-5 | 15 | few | CASSYSAAGRYEQYF | TGTGCCAGCAGTTACTCGGCGGCGGGACGATACGAGCAGTACTTC
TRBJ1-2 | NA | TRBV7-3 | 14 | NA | CASSLTETNYGYTF | TGTGCCAGCAGCTTAACTGAGACTAACTATGGCTACACCTTC
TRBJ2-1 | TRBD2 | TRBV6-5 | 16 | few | CASSYSRLAGAIEQFF | TGTGCCAGCAGTTACTCGAGACTAGCGGGAGCCATTGAGCAGTTCTTC
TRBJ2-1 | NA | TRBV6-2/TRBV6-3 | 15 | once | CASRTAAGSKETQFF | TGTGCCAGCCGAACGGCCGCAGGGAGTAAAGAGACCCAGTTCTTC
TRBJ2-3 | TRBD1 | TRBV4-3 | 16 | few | CASSQDWGQGTDTQYF | TGCGCCAGCAGCCAAGACTGGGGACAGGGGACAGATACGCAGTATTTT
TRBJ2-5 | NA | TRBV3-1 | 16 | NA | CASSQDLAETQETQYF | TGTGCCAGCAGCCAAGATCTCGCCGAAACACAAGAGACCCAGTACTTC
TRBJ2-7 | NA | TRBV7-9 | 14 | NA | CASSLGNSHYEQYF | TGTGCCAGCAGCTTAGGGAACAGTCACTACGAGCAGTACTTC
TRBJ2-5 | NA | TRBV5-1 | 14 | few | CASRPDRAQETQYF | TGCGCCAGCAGACCAGACAGAGCCCAAGAGACCCAGTACTTC
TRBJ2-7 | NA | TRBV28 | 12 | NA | CASRLVGGEQYF | TGTGCCAGCAGGCTCGTGGGTGGCGAGCAGTACTTC
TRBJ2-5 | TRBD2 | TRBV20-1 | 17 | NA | CSAPSRRLAGGSETQYF | TGCAGTGCTCCCTCCCGGAGATTGGCGGGAGGATCGGAGACCCAGTACTTC
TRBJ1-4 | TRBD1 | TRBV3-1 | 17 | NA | CASSQAPVRTGDEKLFF | TGTGCCAGCAGCCAAGCCCCCGTAAGGACAGGGGATGAAAAACTGTTTTTT
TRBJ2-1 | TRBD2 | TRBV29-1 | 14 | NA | CSVSLLAAGNEQFF | TGCAGCGTGTCCCTCCTAGCGGCCGGAAATGAGCAGTTCTTC
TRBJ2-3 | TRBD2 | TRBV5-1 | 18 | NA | CASSSPPGLAGSTDTQYF | TGCGCCAGCAGCTCGCCACCGGGACTAGCGGGATCCACAGATACGCAGTATTTT
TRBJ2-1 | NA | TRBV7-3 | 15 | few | CASSSHGSSYNEQFF | TGTGCCAGCAGCTCACACGGGAGCTCCTACAATGAGCAGTTCTTC
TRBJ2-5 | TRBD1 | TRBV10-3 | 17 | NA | CAISAYVPGQVLKTQYF | TGTGCCATCAGTGCCTACGTCCCGGGACAGGTTTTGAAGACCCAGTACTTC
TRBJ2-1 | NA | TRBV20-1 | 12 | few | CSASGIHNEQFF | TGCAGTGCTAGCGGGATTCACAATGAGCAGTTCTTC
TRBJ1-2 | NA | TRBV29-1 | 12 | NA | CSVLQGNYGYTF | TGCAGCGTTCTTCAGGGGAACTATGGCTACACCTTC
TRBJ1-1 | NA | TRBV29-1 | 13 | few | CSVVVSMNTEAFF | TGCAGCGTTGTTGTGAGCATGAACACTGAAGCTTTCTTT
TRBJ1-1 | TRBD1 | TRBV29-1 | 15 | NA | CSVDGQGTGSPEAFF | TGCAGCGTTGACGGACAGGGAACGGGGAGCCCTGAAGCTTTCTTT
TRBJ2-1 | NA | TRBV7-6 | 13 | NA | CASSLFSENEQFF | TGTGCCAGCAGCTTATTCAGTGAAAATGAGCAGTTCTTC
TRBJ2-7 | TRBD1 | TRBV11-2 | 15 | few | CASSTPWDSPYEQYF | TGTGCCAGCAGCACCCCCTGGGACAGCCCCTACGAGCAGTACTTC
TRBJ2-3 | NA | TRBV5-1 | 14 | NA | CASSRTEGKDTQYF | TGCGCCAGCAGCCGGACCGAGGGGAAAGATACGCAGTATTTT
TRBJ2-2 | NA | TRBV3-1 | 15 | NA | CASSQKSTNTGELFF | TGTGCCAGCAGCCAAAAATCCACGAACACCGGGGAGCTGTTTTTT
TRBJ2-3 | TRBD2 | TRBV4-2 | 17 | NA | CASSQDSVAGGPDTQYF | TGTGCCAGCAGCCAAGATTCGGTCGCGGGAGGGCCTGATACGCAGTATTTT
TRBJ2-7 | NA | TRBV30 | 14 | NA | CAWTPSGRGLIQYF | TGTGCCTGGACCCCGAGCGGCAGGGGATTAATCCAGTACTTC
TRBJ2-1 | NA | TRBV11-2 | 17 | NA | CASSITGGGGAYNEQFF | TGTGCCAGCAGCATTACCGGAGGAGGGGGGGCTTACAATGAGCAGTTCTTC
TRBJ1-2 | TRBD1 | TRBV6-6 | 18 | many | CASSYTNLRQGRGYGYTF | TGTGCCAGCAGTTACACCAACCTAAGACAGGGAAGGGGCTATGGCTACACCTTC
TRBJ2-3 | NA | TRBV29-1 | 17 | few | CSVETPRDSPSTDTQYF | TGCAGCGTTGAAACCCCCCGGGATAGCCCTAGCACAGATACGCAGTATTTT